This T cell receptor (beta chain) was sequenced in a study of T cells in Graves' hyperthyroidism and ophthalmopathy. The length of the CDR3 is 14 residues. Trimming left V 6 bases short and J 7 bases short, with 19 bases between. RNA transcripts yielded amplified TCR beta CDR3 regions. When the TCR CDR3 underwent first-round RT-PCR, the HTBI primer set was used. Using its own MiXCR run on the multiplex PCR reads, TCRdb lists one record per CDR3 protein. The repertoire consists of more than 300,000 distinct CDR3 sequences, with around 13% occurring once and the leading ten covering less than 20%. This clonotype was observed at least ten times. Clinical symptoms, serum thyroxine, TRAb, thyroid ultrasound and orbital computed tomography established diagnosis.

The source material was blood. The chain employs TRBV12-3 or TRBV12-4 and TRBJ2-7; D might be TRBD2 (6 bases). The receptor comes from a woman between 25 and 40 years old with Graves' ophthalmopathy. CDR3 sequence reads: CASSHGGEAREQYF. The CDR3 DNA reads TGTGCCAGCAGCCACGGGGGTGAGGCGCGGGAGCAGTACTTC.